This T cell receptor (beta chain) was obtained from a study of Graves' ophthalmopathy and Graves' hyperthyroidism (dated by TCRdb to 2016 to 2018). Concerning the study at large: Peripheral blood was collected at initial diagnosis, prior to any treatment. The independent validation cohort included approximately 19 hyperthyroidism patients plus 17 patients who later progressed from hyperthyroidism to ophthalmopathy. In total, 135 blood samples were TCR-sequenced: 40 to 45 ophthalmopathy, under 80 hyperthyroidism and some 17 hyperthyroidism-to-ophthalmopathy patients. Following sampling, methimazole starting at 30 mg daily was administered to hyperthyroidism patients, and high-dose intravenous methylprednisolone was administered to ophthalmopathy patients. In six or seven hyperthyroidism patients, the T-cell repertoires found in thyroid tissue were compared with those found in blood. To explore V-J signatures distinguishing ophthalmopathy from hyperthyroidism, a discovery set of under 110 patients (43 ophthalmopathy, roughly 56 stable hyperthyroidism) was enrolled. TCR beta repertoire signatures were used to distinguish Graves' ophthalmopathy from Graves' hyperthyroidism and to predict progression to ophthalmopathy. Study-wide conclusions, independent of this receptor: In validation, the model predicted ophthalmopathy progression with less than 71% sensitivity and approximately 78% specificity; 12 predicted patients were CT-confirmed with GO in a median of approximately 6.2 months. Among expanded thyroid clonotypes with frequency above 0.001, most also showed up in blood, which suggests that blood repertoires may reflect the thyroid immune response. In cross-validation, the 13-signature model distinguished ophthalmopathy from stable hyperthyroidism with nearly 90% sensitivity and around 83% specificity, while in the test set the corresponding values were about 79% and 69%. Sample size was not predetermined statistically, and investigators were not blinded to group allocation.

Ophthalmopathy patients were characterized by moderately to severely active disease, a Clinical Activity Score of at least 3, a NOSPECS grade of at least 4, and a disease duration under 3 months. Anyone with other autoimmune diseases, uncontrolled infections, pregnancy or lactation was excluded from the study. Clinical symptoms, serum thyroxine, TRAb, thyroid ultrasound and orbital computed tomography were used for diagnosis. Ficoll-Paque density gradient centrifugation was used to isolate PBMCs from about 9 ml of fresh peripheral blood. Trizol reagent was used to extract the total RNA, and its quality was then checked on an Agilent 2100 Bioanalyzer. Comments on this clonotype: The antigen it binds to is not known. One base away there is no much larger clone; base qualities are not given.

The germline V gene encodes CDR1 SNHLY and CDR2 FYNNEI. Relative to germline, V is 4 bases shorter and J is 11 bases shorter, with 6 bases between their ends. The CDR3 sequence holds 10 residues, the cysteine and phenylalanine included. The DNA shown is the 30-base CDR3, in frame from base 1. For repertoire sequencing, the TCR beta CDR3 regions were amplified from RNA transcripts. HTBI primers and the Qiagen OneStep RT-PCR kit were used in a first-round RT-PCR, which was followed by a second-round multiplex PCR, size selection and purification. Libraries were sequenced on an Illumina HiSeq2000 using paired-end 100 bp reads. As for the original processing: Reads were processed with SOAPnuke, discarding reads with adapters, uncalled bases, mean Phred below 15, or no exact constant-primer or identifier match. High-quality paired reads were merged with COPE v1.2.5. Each unique nucleotide sequence was defined as a clonotype, and clonotypes were aligned to IMGT TRB V, D and J references with MiTCR v1.1. Only V-J combinations with frequency above 0.0001 were analysed, covering over 99% of repertoires. For each V-J combination, a TCR clonal expansion and chaos score was defined as F50 clonal expansion divided by the chaos observed in the TCRdist matrix. Welch's t-statistics and random forest were used to reduce features to about 14 V-J combinations, which were fed into a naive Bayes classifier. The similarity between thyroid and blood repertoires was quantified using the Morisita-Horn index. The public sequencing data were trimmed at Q25 with fastp and processed into clonotypes with MiXCR by TCRdb, which kept only in-frame beta chains. Rows with a matching CDR3 protein are joined into one entry that keeps the most common DNA and genes. Clone size and V and J calls follow TCRdb, not the original study. The sample yields about 640,000 distinct CDR3 sequences; approximately 39% were counted once. The ten largest clones represent over 2.5% of the sample.

In this chain, TRBV2 is recombined with TRBJ1-3, with the D gene not confidently named. The sequence came from an adult man with Graves' ophthalmopathy. What was sequenced was peripheral blood. CDR3 protein: CASSGDAIYF. Here is the DNA: TGTGCCAGCAGTGGCGACGCCATATATTTT.